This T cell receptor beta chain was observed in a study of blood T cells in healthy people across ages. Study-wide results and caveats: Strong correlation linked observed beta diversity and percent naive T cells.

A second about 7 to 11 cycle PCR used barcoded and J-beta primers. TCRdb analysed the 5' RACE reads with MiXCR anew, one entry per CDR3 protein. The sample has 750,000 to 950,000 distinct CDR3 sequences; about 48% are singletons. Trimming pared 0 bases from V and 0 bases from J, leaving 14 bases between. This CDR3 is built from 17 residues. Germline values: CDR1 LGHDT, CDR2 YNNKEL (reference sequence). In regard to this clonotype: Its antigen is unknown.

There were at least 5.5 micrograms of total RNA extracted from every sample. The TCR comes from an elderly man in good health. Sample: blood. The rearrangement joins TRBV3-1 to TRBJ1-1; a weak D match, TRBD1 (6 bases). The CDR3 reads CASSQDKGTLLNTEAFF. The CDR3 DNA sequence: TGTGCCAGCAGCCAAGATAAGGGGACACTACTGAACACTGAAGCTTTCTTT.